This TCR beta chain was sequenced during a study of blood T cells in healthy people across ages. Study as a whole: About one barcoded beta molecule per two T cells was the capture yield of template switching.

A J-beta primer mix and a sample-barcoded 5' primer were used in a second PCR of about 7 to 12 cycles. Each TCR beta cDNA got a 12-nucleotide random molecular identifier. TCRdb analysed the 5' RACE reads with MiXCR anew, one entry per CDR3 protein. Seen here are approximately 770,000 distinct CDR3 sequences, more than 45% observed once, and the top ten hold approximately 20%. The ends were cut back, 7 bases at V and 12 bases at J, with 14 bases in the middle. CDR3 length: 11 residues. Looked up from germline, CDR1 is WNHNN and CDR2 is SYGVQD (reference sequence). The source of this sequence is a young man in good health. What was sequenced was blood. The genes are TRBV10-1 and TRBJ2-3; D unclear. The CDR3 DNA is TGCGCCAGCATTCCCGCTAGTGTTCAGTATTTT. It encodes CASIPASVQYF.